The TCR beta chain described here comes from a study of CD8 T cells in ankylosing spondylitis. Study conclusions and caveats: Reportedly, disease-linked clones are significantly enriched in ankylosing spondylitis patients' matched synovial fluid. Made up of eight highly homologous variants, a TCR beta motif appeared characteristic of ankylosing spondylitis blood. Prior literature has documented some motif variants in synovial fluid and blood from reactive arthritis. Researchers report that disease-linked clones proved CD8+ and relatively rare in peripheral blood.

CDR1 is SGHRS, CDR2 YFSETQ, per germline. The CDR3 is made up of 15 amino acids. The ends were cut back, 4 bases at V and 8 bases at J, with 18 bases in the middle. One entry per CDR3 protein results from TCRdb running MiXCR on the 5' RACE reads. The top ten hold 13% to 15% of the sample, which has around 150,000 distinct CDR3 sequences, about 42% seen once. About this clonotype: Its antigen is not identified.

This TCR derives from a male donor with ankylosing spondylitis. Sequenced: synovial fluid, either unsorted or a sorted T cell fraction (not recorded which). The V gene is TRBV5-1, the J gene TRBJ1-4; D may be TRBD1 (6 bases). Here the CDR3 DNA reads TGCGCCAGCAGCACTAGGACAGACGTGGAGGAAAAACTGTTTTTT. Translated, it gives CASSTRTDVEEKLFF.